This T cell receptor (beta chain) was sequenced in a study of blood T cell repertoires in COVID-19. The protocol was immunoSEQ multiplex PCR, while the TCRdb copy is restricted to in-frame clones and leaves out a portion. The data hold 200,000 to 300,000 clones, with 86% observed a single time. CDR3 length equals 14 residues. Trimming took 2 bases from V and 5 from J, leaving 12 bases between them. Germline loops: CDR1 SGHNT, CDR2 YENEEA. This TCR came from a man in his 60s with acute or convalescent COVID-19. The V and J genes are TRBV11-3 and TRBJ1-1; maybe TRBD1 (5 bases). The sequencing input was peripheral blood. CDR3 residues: CASSLSGAETEAFF. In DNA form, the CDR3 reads TGTGCCAGCAGCTTAAGTGGGGCGGAGACTGAAGCTTTCTTT. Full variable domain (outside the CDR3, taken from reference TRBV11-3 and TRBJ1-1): EAGVVQSPRYKIIEKKQPVAFWCNPISGHNTLYWYLQNLGQGPELLIRYENEEAVDDSQLPKDRFSAERLKGVDSTLKIQPAELGDSAVYLCASSLSGAETEAFFGQGTRLTVV.